The next 31 T cell receptor beta chains were all read from a single sample in a study of T cell responses to AZD1222 COVID-19 vaccine. Here immunoSEQ multiplex PCR was the method, and the copy in TCRdb shows in-frame clones only, minus some. Among 70,000 or so clones listed, approximately 90% were seen once. Sequenced material: peripheral blood, taken on day 0 of AZD1222 vaccination. These receptors originate from an adult in good health.

J is TRBJ1-1 and V is TRBV3-1 (or the pseudogene TRBV3-2); 8 bases match TRBD1. Germline trimming cut 3 bases from V and 3 bases from J; bases unmatched to any gene: 6. Per the germline V gene, CDR1 is LGHDT and CDR2 is YNNKEL (reference sequence). The CDR3 contains 15 residues. DNA of the CDR3: TGTGCCAGCAGCCACTCAGGACAGGGACACACTGAAGCTTTCTTT. It specifies CASSHSGQGHTEAFF.

The gene calls are TRBV6-2 or TRBV6-3 and TRBJ2-3, with a possible D match to TRBD2 (6 bases). CDR3 length: 13 residues. Germline values: CDR1 MNHEY, CDR2 SVGEGT. Trimming removed 2 bases from V and 4 bases from J, with 7 bases in between. Here the CDR3 reads CASSYTGADTQYF. In DNA, the CDR3 is TGTGCCAGCAGTTACACGGGAGCAGATACGCAGTATTTT.

V and J are TRBV19 and TRBJ1-5; TRBD1 matches at 8 bases. Germline CDR1 is LNHDA and CDR2 is SQIVND (reference sequence). Germline trimming cut 0 bases from V and 1 base from J; bases unmatched to any gene: 5. The CDR3 extends over 17 amino acids. The CDR3 protein is CASSIDSTGVSNQPQHF. The CDR3 DNA reads as TGTGCCAGTAGTATAGATTCGACAGGGGTCAGCAATCAGCCCCAGCATTTT.

Only one count was recorded for this clone. The genes are TRBV7-6 and TRBJ2-5, with 15 positions matching TRBD2. Germline V gives CDR1 SGHVS, CDR2 FNYEAQ. CDR3 length equals 15 residues. Trimming took 4 bases from V and 4 from J; bases not matched to a gene: 1. The CDR3 region is CASSSGLAGGETQYF. The CDR3 DNA reads as TGTGCCAGCAGCTCGGGACTAGCGGGAGGAGAGACCCAGTACTTC.

The rearrangement joins TRBV15 to TRBJ2-1, with D perhaps assigned TRBD1 or TRBD2 (5 bases each). Germline values: CDR1 LNHNV, CDR2 YYDKDF (reference sequence). V lost 3 bases and J 5 bases, leaving 23 bases between the germline ends. This CDR3 has 18 residues. The CDR3, as DNA: TGTGCCACCAGCAGCGGGCCTGGGGACGCTAGACCCCACAATGAGCAGTTCTTC. This encodes CATSSGPGDARPHNEQFF.

The chain uses TRBV30 and TRBJ2-7; TRBD1 agrees at 8 bases. V shed 8 bases, J shed 2 bases, and the junction held 5 bases outside the gene matches. CDR3 length: 12 amino acids. Germline CDR1 and CDR2: GTSNPN and SVGIG (reference sequence). The CDR3 spells CAGSTGAYEQYF. In DNA form, the CDR3 reads TGTGCCGGATCGACAGGGGCCTACGAGCAGTACTTC. The full variable domain, in which reference TRBV30 and TRBJ2-7 provide the parts outside the CDR3, is SQTIHQWPATLVQPVGSPLSLECTVEGTSNPNLYWYRQAAGRGLQLLFYSVGIGQISSEVPQNLSASRPQDRQFILSSKKLLLSDSGFYLCAGSTGAYEQYFGPGTRLTVT.

The chain couples TRBV4-1 to TRBJ2-7; the match to TRBD1 covers 9 bases. Germline V gene sequence: CDR1 MGHRA, CDR2 YSYEKL. This CDR3 is 16 amino acids long. Trimming at V came to 0 bases and at J to 6 bases, leaving 9 bases not matched to a gene. The CDR3 here is CASSQDPGTGIREQYF. The DNA for the CDR3 is TGCGCCAGCAGCCAAGACCCCGGGACAGGGATTCGCGAGCAGTACTTC.

This clone appeared once. The chain recombines TRBV6-1 with TRBJ2-5; 7 bases line up with TRBD1. The V segment lost 1 base and the J segment 3 bases; nucleotides outside the gene matches: 2. The CDR3 covers 14 residues. Germline lookup yields CDR1 MNHNS and CDR2 SASEGT. DNA of the CDR3: TGTGCCAGCAGTGAAGAGGGACAGAAAGAGACCCAGTACTTC. This translates into CASSEEGQKETQYF.

The chain employs TRBV2 and TRBJ2-1, with 7 positions matching TRBD2. The CDR3 is 15 residues long. The germline CDR1 and CDR2 sequences are SNHLY and FYNNEI. V was pared by 1 base and J by 3 bases, with 3 bases of the junction left unmatched. In DNA, the CDR3 is TGTGCCAGCAGTGAAGGTGGGGGGGGCTACAATGAGCAGTTCTTC. Protein sequence: CASSEGGGGYNEQFF.

This sequence joins TRBV19 and TRBJ2-2; either TRBD1 or TRBD2 may fit D (6 bases each). Looked up from germline, CDR1 is LNHDA and CDR2 is SQIVND (reference sequence). The CDR3 is 15 amino acids. Trimming pared 4 bases from V and 4 bases from J, leaving 13 bases between. DNA for the CDR3: TGTGCCAGTAGTAGCCCAGGGGAGGTCACCGGGGAGCTGTTTTTT. This encodes CASSSPGEVTGELFF.

This chain joins TRBV28 and TRBJ2-7; TRBD2 is a possible D gene (6 bases). The CDR3 has 12 residues. Germline CDR1 is MDHEN and CDR2 is SYDVKM. V was trimmed by 8 bases and J by 2 bases, leaving 10 bases between them. CDR3 DNA: TGTGCCAGCGGGGGAGGCCCCTACGAGCAGTACTTC. As protein: CASGGGPYEQYF.

This clone was counted once. The chain couples TRBV30 to TRBJ1-1; D gene ambiguous. The length of the CDR3 is 12 residues. Germline CDR1 is GTSNPN and CDR2 is SVGIG (reference sequence). V was trimmed by 1 base and J by 2 bases, leaving 5 bases between them. The chain's CDR3 is CAWSDQNTEAFF. The DNA of the CDR3 is TGTGCCTGGAGTGACCAAAACACTGAAGCTTTCTTT.

The V and J genes are TRBV12-3 or TRBV12-4 and TRBJ2-3; D perhaps matches TRBD1 (6 bases). V lost 8 bases and J 2 bases, leaving 8 bases between the germline ends. The CDR3 extends over 12 amino acids. As DNA, the CDR3 is TGTGCCAGCGGGGGCAACACAGATACGCAGTATTTT. The encoded protein is CASGGNTDTQYF.

This chain uses TRBV5-4 with TRBJ2-5, with TRBD2 identical over 12 bases. The CDR3 loop spans 16 amino acids. The V gene's germline CDR1 is SGHNT and CDR2 YYREEE (reference sequence). Unmatched junction bases numbered 5, after V lost 2 bases and J lost 3 bases. CDR3 region: CASSLLAGGPEETQYF. The CDR3 DNA reads as TGTGCCAGCAGCTTACTAGCGGGGGGTCCTGAAGAGACCCAGTACTTC.

The rearrangement uses TRBV18 and TRBJ2-2; 8 bases match TRBD2. Germline loops: CDR1 KGHSH, CDR2 LQKENI. The V gene end was trimmed by 1 base and the J gene end by 4 bases; junction bases not matched to a gene: 5. The CDR3 is made up of 16 amino acids. The CDR3 nucleotides read TGTGCCAGCTCACCACAAAGCGGGAGTCCCACCGGGGAGCTGTTTTTT. Residues: CASSPQSGSPTGELFF.

The rearrangement uses TRBV3-1 (or the pseudogene TRBV3-2) and TRBJ2-3, with 12 positions matching TRBD2. The CDR3 loop spans 17 amino acids. In germline, CDR1 is LGHDT, CDR2 YNNKEL (reference sequence). V lost 0 bases and J lost 4; bases outside the gene matches: 5. For the CDR3, the DNA is TGTGCCAGCAGCCAAGATTGGCTAGCGGGAGGGCCAGATACGCAGTATTTT. It encodes CASSQDWLAGGPDTQYF.

This chain connects TRBV5-6 to TRBJ1-2, with 8 positions matching TRBD1. The V gene end was trimmed by 4 bases and the J gene end by 9 bases; junction bases not matched to a gene: 14. CDR1 and CDR2 from the germline V gene are SGHDT and YYEEEE. The CDR3 length is 15 residues. CDR3 nucleotide sequence: TGTGCCAGCAGCCCCTATTTATCAGGGGGCGAAAGCTACACCTTC. Protein product: CASSPYLSGGESYTF.

The gene calls are TRBV7-9 and TRBJ1-2; D is ambiguous. The CDR3 covers 16 residues. The V end was cut by 4 bases, the J end by 0 bases, with 15 bases between. Per germline, CDR1 SEHNR and CDR2 FQNEAQ (reference sequence). CDR3 nucleotides: TGTGCCAGCAGCTCCCCACTCCTGACTCCTAACTATGGCTACACCTTC. Translated, it gives CASSSPLLTPNYGYTF.

This chain links TRBV19 with TRBJ1-1; 7 nucleotides match TRBD1. V lost 7 bases to trimming and J lost 4 bases; unmatched junction nucleotides: 12. This CDR3 comprises 15 residues. Germline assignment: CDR1 LNHDA and CDR2 SQIVND (reference sequence). CDR3 bases: TGTGCCAGTATCCCAGGGGGGGGCTCGGGCACTGAAGCTTTCTTT. Protein: CASIPGGGSGTEAFF.

This clone appeared a single time. The CDR3 bases are TGTGCCAGCAGCTTAGTGGGCGGGAACTATGGCTACACCTTC. Its protein product is CASSLVGGNYGYTF. This chain joins TRBV11-2 and TRBJ1-2, with unresolved D. The V gene lost 1 base and the J gene lost 2 bases, with 8 bases spanning the gap. The CDR3 sequence is 14 residues long. Germline values: CDR1 SGHAT, CDR2 FQNNGV.

In its sample, this clone ranks as medium-sized (0.01 to 0.1%). The rearrangement links TRBV21-1 to TRBJ2-3; no check of the table's D call, TRBD2, against the DNA was made. TRBV21-1 counts as a pseudogene. The CDR3 is 23 amino acids. CDR3 sequence (DNA): TGTGCCAGCAGCATCCTAATCGAGGCAGGACCGGGTAGCGGGGAATCTAGCACAGATACGCAGTATTTT. Its protein is CASSILIEAGPGSGESSTDTQYF.

This clone was seen only a few times. The chain uses TRBV29-1 and TRBJ2-1, with TRBD1 matching over 8 bases. The CDR3 extends over 12 amino acids. Germline V CDR1 and CDR2: SQVTM, ANQGSEA. The V segment lost 5 bases and the J segment 10 bases; nucleotides outside the gene matches: 7. CDR3 region: CSVPWDRREQFF. The DNA of the CDR3 is TGCAGCGTTCCCTGGGACAGGAGGGAGCAGTTCTTC.

The chain uses TRBV6-1 and TRBJ2-7; D is undetermined. CDR1 is MNHNS and CDR2 is SASEGT in the germline V gene. V gave up 3 bases and J gave up 4 bases, with 10 bases separating them. This CDR3 has 13 amino acids. DNA of the CDR3: TGTGCCAGCAGTGACCACCTTCAGTACGAGCAGTACTTC. Translating gives CASSDHLQYEQYF.

This clone was picked up one time. The V and J genes are TRBV6-2 or TRBV6-3 and TRBJ2-7; TRBD1 matches at 10 bases. In germline, CDR1 is MNHEY, CDR2 SVGEGT. V lost 6 bases, J lost 1 base, and 6 bases stayed unmatched. The CDR3 covers 15 residues. The CDR3 reads CASSGRDRGSYEQYF. The CDR3 bases are TGTGCCAGCAGCGGACGGGACAGGGGTTCCTACGAGCAGTACTTC.

The chain is built from TRBV7-9 and TRBJ2-7, with D tentatively TRBD2 (5 bases). From germline, CDR1 is SEHNR and CDR2 FQNEAQ (reference sequence). V lost 5 bases, J lost 7 bases, and 21 bases lay in between. This CDR3 spans 15 amino acids. CDR3 protein: CASSQSESSVGEQYF. The CDR3 bases are TGTGCCAGCAGCCAGAGCGAGAGTAGCGTCGGGGAGCAGTACTTC.

The V call is TRBV19, the J call TRBJ1-2, with 7 bases aligning to TRBD1. Germline values: CDR1 LNHDA, CDR2 SQIVND (reference sequence). The CDR3 is made up of 14 amino acids. Trimming at V came to 6 bases and at J to 4 bases, leaving 8 bases not matched to a gene. The CDR3 sequence: CASSQDRSFYGYTF. In DNA form, the CDR3 reads TGTGCCAGTAGCCAGGACAGGTCCTTCTATGGCTACACCTTC.

This chain joins TRBV5-8 and TRBJ2-3; the match to TRBD2 covers 8 bases. This CDR3 comprises 17 residues. CDR1 SGHTS and CDR2 YDEGEE come from the germline V gene. Trimming removed 2 bases from V and 2 bases from J; junction bases left unmatched: 10. The DNA of the CDR3 is TGTGCCAGCAGCTTAGGACCGGGACTAGACTTCACAGATACGCAGTATTTT. Its protein product is CASSLGPGLDFTDTQYF.

V is TRBV5-3 and J is TRBJ1-6; the match to TRBD1 covers 9 bases. TRBV5-3 is given ORF status, its function remaining uncertain. The V gene end was trimmed by 4 bases and the J gene end by 7 bases; junction bases not matched to a gene: 21. CDR3 size: 20 residues. CDR3 amino acids: CARSIKCSGTGFLWNSPLHF. The CDR3 DNA follows: TGTGCCAGAAGCATAAAATGTTCCGGGACAGGGTTTCTCTGGAATTCACCCCTCCACTTT.

The chain carries TRBV21-1 and TRBJ1-1. TRBV21-1 is described as a pseudogene. CDR3 size: 14 residues. This chain's CDR3 is CASSKRARGTEAFF. The DNA for the CDR3 is TGTGCCAGCAGCAAAAGAGCGCGGGGAACTGAAGCTTTCTTT.

The gene calls are TRBV6-1 and TRBJ1-6; 12 bases map to TRBD1. Trimming removed 2 bases from V and 7 bases from J; junction bases left unmatched: 6. CDR3 length: 17 amino acids. Germline V lookup: CDR1 MNHNS, CDR2 SASEGT. As DNA, the CDR3 is TGTGCCAGCAGTGAACTCGGGACAGGGGGCTGGAATTCACCCCTCCACTTT. Protein sequence: CASSELGTGGWNSPLHF.

This clone appeared a single time. J is TRBJ2-1 and V is TRBV19, with TRBD2 identical over 9 bases. The V gene's germline CDR1 is LNHDA and CDR2 SQIVND (reference sequence). The CDR3 length is 14 residues. The junction had 0 bases not matched to a gene; V was cut back by 6 bases and J by 0 bases. As DNA, the CDR3 is TGTGCCAGTAGGACTAGCGGCTCCTACAATGAGCAGTTCTTC. It encodes CASRTSGSYNEQFF.